What follows are 4 T cell receptor beta chains derived from one specimen sequenced in a study of identical twins. Each CDR3 protein is one row after TCRdb ran MiXCR on the 5' RACE reads. The repertoire consists of approximately 260,000 distinct CDR3 sequences, with more than 13% occurring once and the leading ten covering 8.5% to 10%. Source material: memory (CD45RO+) T cells sorted from blood. The receptors shown here come from a woman aged 18 to 35 in good health.

This sequence joins TRBV5-5 and TRBJ2-5, with 7 bases matching TRBD1. The CDR3 runs to 14 residues. Germline V gene data show CDR1 as SGHKS and CDR2 as YYEKEE (reference sequence). The V segment lost 6 bases and the J segment 3 bases; nucleotides outside the gene matches: 8. CDR3 loop: CASNVGTVKETQYF. As DNA, the CDR3 is TGTGCCAGCAACGTCGGGACAGTTAAAGAGACCCAGTACTTC.

The gene calls are TRBV12-3 or TRBV12-4 and TRBJ1-6; no reliable D call. The CDR3 totals 15 residues. Trimming pared 7 bases from V and 0 bases from J, leaving 10 bases between. The CDR3 DNA follows: TGTGCCAGCACCTCACAGAGCTCCTATAATTCACCCCTCCACTTT. Amino acids: CASTSQSSYNSPLHF.

This clonotype was observed many times. The rearrangement joins TRBV9 to TRBJ2-2, with D perhaps matching TRBD2 (6 bases). The length of the CDR3 is 15 residues. Looked up from germline, CDR1 is SGDLS and CDR2 is YYNGEE. Trimming left V 3 bases short and J 6 bases short, with 15 bases between. This CDR3 reads CASSATKTSPGELFF. CDR3 in DNA: TGTGCCAGCAGCGCCACCAAAACTAGCCCCGGGGAGCTGTTTTTT.

The chain joins TRBV20-1 to TRBJ2-7; D is ambiguous. CDR1 and CDR2 from the germline V gene are DFQATT and SNEGSKA (reference sequence). The CDR3 contains 12 residues. V dropped 7 bases and J dropped 5 bases, with 15 bases sitting between them. The CDR3 spells CSGSRGTDEQYF. In DNA form, the CDR3 reads TGCAGTGGTTCTCGCGGCACGGACGAGCAGTACTTC.